The 18 T cell receptor beta chains below were found in one sample sequenced in a study of shared clonotypes between healthy human individuals. Data came from immunoSEQ multiplex PCR; TCRdb stores just in-frame clones and leaves some out. The sample carries more than 2 million clones, almost 96% recorded once. The sample taken for sequencing was naive CD4+ T cells sorted from blood. Subset here: CD45RA+ positively selected. These TCRs come from a man younger than 30 in good health.

The gene calls are TRBV28 and TRBJ1-5; 12 nucleotides match TRBD1. Trimming removed 3 bases from V and 6 bases from J; junction bases left unmatched: 6. The CDR3 has 16 residues. From germline, CDR1 is MDHEN and CDR2 SYDVKM. The CDR3: CASSLIGTGGLQPQHF. The CDR3 coding sequence is TGTGCCAGCAGTTTGATCGGGACAGGGGGCCTTCAGCCCCAGCATTTT.

Worth noting for this clone: Relative to the germline gene, one junction end is altered; a read error may explain this. The chain recombines TRBV7-8 with TRBJ2-4; TRBD1 is a possible D gene (5 bases). This CDR3 is built from 14 residues. The germline V gene encodes CDR1 SGHVS and CDR2 FQNEAQ. CDR3 protein: CASSTQELGAHQNF. CDR3 nucleotide sequence: TGTGCCAGCAGCACACAGGAACTTGGGGCCCACCAGAACTTC. Looking up the rest from reference TRBV7-8 and TRBJ2-4 gives the full variable domain: GAGVSQSPRYKVAKRGQDVALRCDPISGHVSLFWYQQALGQGPEFLTYFQNEAQLDKSGLPSDRFFAERPEGSVSTLKIQRTQQEDSAVYLCASSTQELGAHQNFGAGTRLSVL.

The V gene is TRBV6-1, the J gene TRBJ1-2, with a tentative D call TRBD1 (5 bases). The germline V gene has CDR1 MNHNS and CDR2 SASEGT. V lost 3 bases to trimming and J lost 7 bases, with 21 bases between them. The CDR3 spans 16 residues. CDR3 protein: CASSEQGLSAFGGYTF. CDR3 DNA: TGTGCCAGCAGTGAGCAGGGCCTATCGGCATTCGGTGGCTACACCTTC.

In nucleotides, the CDR3 is TGTGCCTGGGGAGGAGCGGGGGTACTGACAGATACGCAGTATTTT. Translated: CAWGGAGVLTDTQYF. This chain links TRBV30 with TRBJ2-3, with 8 nucleotides matching TRBD2. The J segment lost 3 bases and the V segment lost 5 bases, leaving 10 bases of the junction unmatched. The CDR3 is 15 residues long. Germline assignment: CDR1 GTSNPN and CDR2 SVGIG (reference sequence).

As regards this clone: Other DNA sequences within the sample encode an identical CDR3. The genes are TRBV28 and TRBJ1-5; D might be TRBD1 (6 bases). The CDR3 runs to 13 residues. The germline V gene encodes CDR1 MDHEN and CDR2 SYDVKM. V gave up 6 bases and J gave up 3 bases, with 9 bases separating them. CDR3 sequence reads: CASRGGLNQPQHF. As DNA, the CDR3 is TGTGCCAGCAGAGGGGGGCTCAATCAGCCCCAGCATTTT.

The chain is built from TRBV5-1 and TRBJ2-1; D uncertain. The CDR3 runs 12 residues. V gave up 0 bases and J gave up 5 bases, with 3 bases separating them. The germline V gene encodes CDR1 SGHRS and CDR2 YFSETQ. The CDR3 sequence: CASSLENNEQFF. The CDR3 nucleotides read TGCGCCAGCAGCTTGGAAAACAATGAGCAGTTCTTC. Using reference TRBV5-1 and TRBJ2-1 for the parts outside the CDR3, the full variable domain is KAGVTQTPRYLIKTRGQQVTLSCSPISGHRSVSWYQQTPGQGLQFLFEYFSETQRNKGNFPGRFSGRQFSNSRSEMNVSTLELGDSALYLCASSLENNEQFFGPGTRLTVL.

This clone was counted a single time. A read error may produce the germline difference seen at one junction end. The chain combines TRBV11-2 with TRBJ2-1; perhaps TRBD2 as D (7 bases). The germline CDR1 and CDR2 sequences are SGHAT and FQNNGV. The CDR3 consists of 14 residues. CDR3: CASSLGGGVNEQFF. The CDR3 coding sequence is TGTGCCAGCAGTTTAGGGGGAGGGGTAAATGAGCAGTTCTTC.

The chain links TRBV5-4 to TRBJ1-6, with 8 positions matching TRBD1. Germline lookup yields CDR1 SGHNT and CDR2 YYREEE (reference sequence). This CDR3 has 14 amino acids. With 4 bases clipped from V and 10 bases from J, the junction kept 7 bases outside the gene matches. DNA of the CDR3: TGTGCCAGCAGCCCGACAGGGGATAGGTCACCCCTCCACTTT. Translated, it gives CASSPTGDRSPLHF.

This chain connects TRBV5-4 to TRBJ1-2; D not resolved. The CDR3 totals 15 residues. V was shortened by 3 bases and J by 4 bases, with 16 bases between the two germline ends. The germline V gene encodes CDR1 SGHNT and CDR2 YYREEE (reference sequence). CDR3 sequence reads: CASSSPRGSSYGYTF. CDR3 in DNA: TGTGCCAGCAGCTCCCCGAGAGGGAGTAGCTATGGCTACACCTTC.

The rearrangement links TRBV5-1 to TRBJ2-5; 9 bases line up with TRBD1. Germline values: CDR1 SGHRS, CDR2 YFSETQ. J gave up 5 bases and V 0 bases, and 11 bases lay outside the gene matches. There are 17 residues in the CDR3. The CDR3 is CASSLALGQGIGETQYF. In DNA, the CDR3 is TGCGCCAGCAGCTTGGCCCTGGGACAGGGTATTGGGGAGACCCAGTACTTC.

With regard to this clone: The sample carries other DNA sequences with the same CDR3. CDR3 coding DNA: TGTGCCAGCCGACAGGGCTCTGGAAACACCATATATTTT. Translation: CASRQGSGNTIYF. The chain is built from TRBV2 and TRBJ1-3; 7 bases are a match to TRBD1. From germline, CDR1 is SNHLY and CDR2 FYNNEI. V was clipped by 8 bases and J by 0 bases; unmatched bases: 1. The CDR3 covers 13 residues.

The rearrangement links TRBV9 to TRBJ2-5; 8 positions agree with TRBD1. The germline V gene has CDR1 SGDLS and CDR2 YYNGEE. The CDR3 consists of 16 residues. With 3 bases clipped from V and 1 base from J, the junction kept 8 bases outside the gene matches. The chain's CDR3 is CASSAKGQEFQETQYF. The DNA of the CDR3 is TGTGCCAGCAGCGCGAAGGGACAGGAGTTCCAAGAGACCCAGTACTTC.

The V call is TRBV9, the J call TRBJ1-5; D unclear. The CDR3 extends over 15 amino acids. Germline values: CDR1 SGDLS, CDR2 YYNGEE. Between the trimmed V and J ends, which lost 0 bases and 11 bases, there was a span of 18 bases. The CDR3: CASSVGPDPFRAQHF. The CDR3 nucleotides are TGTGCCAGCAGCGTAGGCCCCGACCCTTTTAGGGCCCAGCATTTT.

The chain recombines TRBV27 with TRBJ1-1; the D is unclear. V gave up 6 bases and J gave up 4 bases, with 21 bases separating them. Germline V gene sequence: CDR1 MNHEY, CDR2 SMNVEV (reference sequence). The CDR3 is 16 residues long. DNA for the CDR3: TGTGCCAGCAGAATGTCCCTTACCGGGAAGGTCACTGAAGCTTTCTTT. This codes for CASRMSLTGKVTEAFF.

The chain combines TRBV5-1 with TRBJ2-7, with 11 bases aligning to TRBD1. The germline V gene has CDR1 SGHRS and CDR2 YFSETQ. V lost 4 bases and J lost 5; bases outside the gene matches: 11. This CDR3 is built from 16 residues. CDR3 DNA: TGCGCCAGCAGCCGCGCGCCGGGGACAGGGGGTGACGAGCAGTACTTC. It specifies CASSRAPGTGGDEQYF.

This sequence joins TRBV5-1 and TRBJ1-1; 7 positions agree with TRBD1. The CDR3 is 14 residues long. J lost 11 bases, V lost 0 bases, and 10 bases had no gene match. The germline gives CDR1 SGHRS, CDR2 YFSETQ. The CDR3 region is CASSLEDRTHLAFF. The DNA for the CDR3 is TGCGCCAGCAGCTTGGAGGACAGGACGCATCTGGCTTTCTTT. Variable domain in full (rest from reference TRBV5-1 and TRBJ1-1): KAGVTQTPRYLIKTRGQQVTLSCSPISGHRSVSWYQQTPGQGLQFLFEYFSETQRNKGNFPGRFSGRQFSNSRSEMNVSTLELGDSALYLCASSLEDRTHLAFFGQGTRLTVV.

The chain employs TRBV6-5 and TRBJ1-6; 8 bases are a match to TRBD1. Germline assignment: CDR1 MNHEY and CDR2 SVGAGI. After removal of 6 bases from V and 5 bases from J, the junction contained 3 bases not matched to a gene. The CDR3 is 14 residues long. CDR3 residues: CASSMTGDNSPLHF. The CDR3 DNA reads as TGTGCCAGCAGCATGACAGGGGATAATTCACCCCTCCACTTT.

This rearrangement joins TRBV11-2 to TRBJ1-6; perhaps TRBD1 as D (6 bases). CDR3 length: 15 residues. Looked up from germline, CDR1 is SGHAT and CDR2 is FQNNGV. Trimming stripped 5 bases from V and 6 bases from J, with 14 bases between. This CDR3 is CASSELQGFNSPLHF. The CDR3 nucleotides are TGTGCCAGCAGCGAACTACAGGGTTTTAATTCACCCCTCCACTTT.